This T cell receptor beta chain is from a study of beta chain features in type 1 diabetes. This clone was recorded a few times. The ends were cut back, 4 bases at V and 1 base at J, with 14 bases in the middle. The CDR3 loop spans 16 amino acids. The germline V gene encodes CDR1 MDHEN and CDR2 SYDVKM. Reverse transcription of all isolated RNA meant that expressed TCRB transcripts were sequenced. Using immunoSEQ multiplex PCR, the repertoire was profiled, and TCRdb retains in-frame clones only, with some absent. The repertoire holds 300,000 to 400,000 clones, 11% seen once, with around 0.015% in the top ten.

This rearrangement joins TRBV28 to TRBJ2-1; tentatively, D is TRBD1 (6 bases). The sample was naive CD4+ T cells from blood. The origin of this receptor is a woman under 40 in good health. The CDR3 loop reads CASSSPPGQSYNEQFF. The CDR3 nucleotides read TGTGCCAGCAGTTCACCTCCCGGACAGTCCTACAATGAGCAGTTCTTC.